The 14 T cell receptor beta chains presented below share a single source sample, sequenced in a study of T cell responses to AZD1222 COVID-19 vaccine. Clones were read by immunoSEQ multiplex PCR, and TCRdb kept only the in-frame ones, dropping some. The top ten hold under 2% of the sample, which has 180,000 or so clones, 90% to 95% seen once. The sample here was peripheral blood, taken 28 days after the second AZD1222 dose. The receptors were sampled from an adult who received the AZD1222 COVID-19 vaccine.

The V and J genes are TRBV7-2 and TRBJ1-5; possible D gene TRBD1, 5 bases. V dropped 5 bases and J dropped 4 bases, with 12 bases sitting between them. The germline V gene has CDR1 SGHTA and CDR2 FQGNSA. This CDR3 contains 14 residues. CDR3 bases: TGTGCCAGCAGCGGGGCGGGGGGTAATCAGCCCCAGCATTTT. Its translation is CASSGAGGNQPQHF.

The chain carries TRBV19 and TRBJ1-1; 7 bases line up with TRBD1. This CDR3 has 16 residues. V was clipped by 0 bases and J by 4 bases; unmatched bases: 8. Germline V gene data show CDR1 as LNHDA and CDR2 as SQIVND (reference sequence). CDR3 DNA sequence: TGTGCCAGTAGTATAGATGATGACAGGGAGGGCACTGAAGCTTTCTTT. Its protein is CASSIDDDREGTEAFF.

A few counts support this clone. Other DNA variants within this sample encode the same CDR3. J is TRBJ2-3 and V is TRBV6-5; TRBD2 aligns across 10 bases. CDR3 length: 15 amino acids. The germline gives CDR1 MNHEY, CDR2 SVGAGI. V shed 6 bases, J shed 1 base, and the junction held 4 bases outside the gene matches. In nucleotides, the CDR3 is TGTGCCAGCAGGTCCGGACTAGCGGGCACAGATACGCAGTATTTT. This gives the protein CASRSGLAGTDTQYF.

The V and J genes are TRBV5-4 and TRBJ2-7; D perhaps matches TRBD1 (6 bases). The germline V gene encodes CDR1 SGHNT and CDR2 YYREEE (reference sequence). V shed 4 bases and J shed 6 bases, with 17 bases lying between them. The CDR3 spans 14 residues. The CDR3 region is CASSPRVGASEQYF. The DNA for the CDR3 is TGTGCCAGCAGCCCTCGGGTGGGGGCTAGCGAGCAGTACTTC.

The rearrangement joins TRBV12-3 or TRBV12-4 to TRBJ1-2, with 8 positions matching TRBD1. The J segment lost 6 bases and the V segment lost 6 bases, leaving 6 bases of the junction unmatched. CDR3 length: 13 residues. The CDR3 sequence: CASRPTGVDGYTF. The DNA of the CDR3 is TGTGCCAGCAGGCCGACAGGGGTAGATGGCTACACCTTC.

The gene calls are TRBV5-1 and TRBJ1-1, with D possibly matching TRBD1 (6 bases). In germline, CDR1 is SGHRS, CDR2 YFSETQ. V was clipped by 2 bases and J by 4 bases, with 18 bases between them. CDR3 size: 16 residues. The CDR3 region has the DNA TGCGCCAGCAGCTTCCGACCGGGACACTTTGGCACTGAAGCTTTCTTT. Protein product: CASSFRPGHFGTEAFF.

This clone came up a few times. The same CDR3 is also encoded by other DNA sequences in this sample. The J gene is TRBJ2-5, the V gene TRBV18; D call uncertain. There are 12 residues in the CDR3. V was shortened by 2 bases and J by 5 bases, with 6 bases between the two germline ends. Germline lookup yields CDR1 KGHSH and CDR2 LQKENI. CDR3 DNA sequence: TGTGCCAGCTCACCAAGGCAGGAGACCCAGTACTTC. This encodes CASSPRQETQYF. Full variable domain (missing parts from reference TRBV18 and TRBJ2-5): NAGVMQNPRHLVRRRGQEARLRCSPMKGHSHVYWYRQLPEEGLKFMVYLQKENIIDESGMPKERFSAEFPKEGPSILRIQQVVRGDSAAYFCASSPRQETQYFGPGTRLLVL.

The J gene is TRBJ1-2, the V gene TRBV5-1, with D maybe TRBD1 (5 bases). Germline loops: CDR1 SGHRS, CDR2 YFSETQ. CDR3 size: 15 residues. V was trimmed by 4 bases and J by 4 bases, leaving 17 bases between them. Here the CDR3 DNA reads TGCGCCAGCAGCCCGTTGCTCGGGACGGTCTATGGCTACACCTTC. Its translation: CASSPLLGTVYGYTF.

The chain carries TRBV19 and TRBJ2-4; 7 positions match TRBD2. Germline-derived CDR1 and CDR2 are LNHDA and SQIVND (reference sequence). This CDR3 has 17 amino acids. Trimming cost V 1 base and J 0 bases; bases outside gene matches: 6. The CDR3: CASSIGLAVGAKNIQYF. CDR3 sequence (DNA): TGTGCCAGTAGTATAGGGCTAGCGGTCGGAGCCAAAAACATTCAGTACTTC.

The rearrangement links TRBV27 to TRBJ2-1; D is perhaps TRBD1 (6 bases). The CDR3 runs to 13 residues. Germline V gene sequence: CDR1 MNHEY, CDR2 SMNVEV (reference sequence). Trimming stripped 5 bases from V and 6 bases from J, with 11 bases between. The chain's CDR3 is CASSGGQINEQFF. The CDR3 DNA reads TGTGCCAGCAGTGGGGGACAAATCAATGAGCAGTTCTTC.

The gene calls are TRBV18 and TRBJ2-7; a possible D gene is TRBD2 (6 bases). CDR3 length: 14 residues. With 8 bases removed from V and 2 bases from J, the gap between germline ends came to 16 bases. Germline V lookup: CDR1 KGHSH, CDR2 LQKENI. This CDR3 is CASGTRRETYEQYF. In DNA, the CDR3 is TGTGCCAGCGGAACTCGGCGGGAAACCTACGAGCAGTACTTC.

The chain uses TRBV4-3 and TRBJ2-3, with D hard to call. Germline CDR1 LGHNA, CDR2 YSLEER. The V end lost 1 base, the J end lost 3 bases, and 11 bases lay between the germline ends. The CDR3 is 15 amino acids. The DNA for the CDR3 is TGCGCCAGCAGCCAAGGAAGGCAGTTTACAGATACGCAGTATTTT. Protein: CASSQGRQFTDTQYF.

The rearrangement uses TRBV4-1 and TRBJ2-7; D is undetermined. Germline V gene data show CDR1 as MGHRA and CDR2 as YSYEKL. With 4 bases removed from V and 2 bases from J, the gap between germline ends came to 12 bases. The CDR3 sequence is 14 residues long. In DNA form, the CDR3 reads TGCGCCAGCAGCCCGTCTCCCGCCGCCTACGAGCAGTACTTC. Translation: CASSPSPAAYEQYF.

This clone is a singleton in its sample. The rearrangement joins TRBV18 to TRBJ2-2; D is possibly TRBD1 or TRBD2 (9 bases each). Between the trimmed V and J ends, which lost 1 base and 5 bases, there was a span of 29 bases. This CDR3 comprises 21 residues. The germline CDR1 and CDR2 sequences are KGHSH and LQKENI. CDR3 loop: CASSPLPVTGGISGRTGELFF. CDR3 in DNA: TGTGCCAGCTCACCACTCCCCGTGACAGGGGGAATCAGCGGGAGGACCGGGGAGCTGTTTTTT. The whole variable domain, filled in from reference TRBV18 and TRBJ2-2, reads NAGVMQNPRHLVRRRGQEARLRCSPMKGHSHVYWYRQLPEEGLKFMVYLQKENIIDESGMPKERFSAEFPKEGPSILRIQQVVRGDSAAYFCASSPLPVTGGISGRTGELFFGEGSRLTVL.